This record concerns one TCR beta chain sequence. V shed 7 bases and J 4 bases; nucleotides not matched to a gene: 5. Germline V gene data show CDR1 as LNHDA and CDR2 as SQIVND (reference sequence). CDR3 size: 14 residues. This entry is derived from a study of blood T cell repertoires in COVID-19. About the research overall: Acute and convalescent COVID-19 specimens originated in the United States, Italy and Spain. Sample material is recorded as cDNA or gDNA derived from T cells, B-cell-depleted T cells, or PBMCs.

In the original analysis: Nucleated cell number was recorded as an estimate derived from reference gene primer amplification. Sequencing used immunoSEQ multiplex PCR; TCRdb keeps in-frame clones, though not all of them. Clone size and V and J calls were adopted from that table, with D and trimming inferred from the DNA. The sample lists some 210,000 clones; 84% were seen once. The chain links TRBV19 to TRBJ1-3; 9 bases align to TRBD1. Sequenced: peripheral blood. This receptor was obtained from a woman aged 70 to 79 with active or convalescent COVID-19. CDR3 sequence reads: CASKQGAGGNTIYF. The DNA for the CDR3 is TGTGCCAGTAAACAGGGGGCAGGGGGAAACACCATATATTTT.